The sequence of this T cell receptor beta chain was determined in a study of a mutant IDH1 vaccine in newly diagnosed glioma. Regarding the study as a whole: Whatever changes occurred in top peripheral T cell clonotypes seemed unrelated to pseudoprogression. Most patients, 85% to 95%, showed vaccine-induced immune responses.

Trimming cost V 5 bases and J 4 bases, with 8 bases left between them. This CDR3 contains 12 residues. Germline CDR1 is SNHLY and CDR2 is FYNNEI. Regarding time point: baseline, week 1 (first vaccination visit). Treatment defined: pre-vaccination baseline after standard-of-care therapy. Each donor presented with a new WHO grade 3 or 4 astrocytoma that tested IDH1-mutant and showed ATRX loss. Some clones are missing from TCRdb's copy, which holds only in-frame ones; the method was immunoSEQ multiplex PCR. The sample shows 55,000 to 70,000 clones, approximately 86% of them seen only once. Remarks on this clone: Its matching antigen is unknown.

This rearrangement joins TRBV2 to TRBJ1-1, with D possibly TRBD1 on 5 matching bases. The sequenced sample was PBMCs, obtained from a glioma patient treated with radiotherapy, temozolomide or both. The origin of this receptor is a man aged 25-40 years with glioma. The CDR3 bases are TGTGCCAGCAGTAGACAGAGCACTGAAGCTTTCTTT. Amino acids: CASSRQSTEAFF.